This T cell receptor beta chain was captured by sequencing in a study of human T cells and chemical hapten exposure. Study in general: Largely, small differences in pooled library volume made per-sample TCR yields vary.

V was cut by 3 bases and J by 4 bases, with 9 bases left in between. CDR3 length: 13 amino acids. This clonotype showed up many times. Time point defined: patch test 2, 6 weeks after DPC sensitization. Regarding treatment: therapeutic diphenylcyclopropenone sensitization with weekly scalp DPC. TCRdb processed the RACE reads anew with MiXCR; each CDR3 protein has one entry. In the table there are some 80,000 distinct CDR3 sequences, around 10% of which are singletons. This receptor was obtained from a man in his late teens or twenties with alopecia areata. Some clones in this sample may be carry-over from other donors' samples. Sequencing was performed on whole blood, taken in connection with sensitization to the hapten diphenylcyclopropenone (DPC). The chain carries TRBV12-3 or TRBV12-4 and TRBJ1-1; D not resolved. The CDR3 DNA follows: TGTGCCAGCAGTTTGGGCCTTCTCACTGAAGCTTTCTTT. Translated, it gives CASSLGLLTEAFF.